The 20 T cell receptor beta chains in this list originate from one sample, sequenced in a study of shared T cell receptors in the human thymus. Here immunoSEQ multiplex PCR was the method, and the copy in TCRdb shows in-frame clones only, minus some. The sample lists about 660,000 clones; more than 75% were seen once. This same sample was also taken into another study, of human thymus T cells.

Sequenced material: thymocytes. The receptors here all came from a boy under two years old with a congenital heart defect.

This clone appeared once. The rearrangement joins TRBV19 to TRBJ2-1; 10 bases match TRBD2. The V gene's germline CDR1 is LNHDA and CDR2 SQIVND (reference sequence). The CDR3 loop spans 15 amino acids. The V segment lost 7 bases and the J segment 10 bases; nucleotides outside the gene matches: 13. The CDR3 is CASNFGLAAPGEQFF. In DNA, the CDR3 is TGTGCCAGTAACTTCGGACTAGCGGCCCCCGGGGAGCAGTTCTTC.

The genes are TRBV5-1 and TRBJ1-2, with D possibly TRBD1 on 5 matching bases. Trimming shortened V by 2 bases and J by 3 bases, and 14 bases separated the two germline ends. This CDR3 spans 15 amino acids. The germline V gene encodes CDR1 SGHRS and CDR2 YFSETQ. CDR3 protein: CASSFNSRAHYGYTF. CDR3 DNA: TGCGCCAGCAGCTTTAATTCCAGGGCTCACTATGGCTACACCTTC.

The CDR3 DNA sequence: TGTGCCAGTAGTATGGAAAGAGGGCCTCAGCCTCCGAATTCACCCCTCCACTTT. Amino acids: CASSMERGPQPPNSPLHF. This chain links TRBV19 with TRBJ1-6; D not certain. CDR3 length: 18 residues. The V and J ends lost 3 bases and 7 bases respectively, with 22 bases between them. Germline values: CDR1 LNHDA, CDR2 SQIVND (reference sequence).

The CDR3 sequence: CASSGPAGDSGYEQYF. The CDR3 nucleotides read TGTGCCAGCAGCGGACCCGCCGGAGACAGTGGCTACGAGCAGTACTTC. The J gene is TRBJ2-7, the V gene TRBV21-1; the table's TRBD1 call for D was not verified on the DNA. TRBV21-1 is a pseudogene. This CDR3 contains 16 residues.

This clone was recorded once. The sample has other DNA sequences that encode this CDR3 too. Written as DNA, the CDR3 is TGTGCCAGCAGCCCCGGACAGGGGACTGAAGCTTTCTTT. It encodes CASSPGQGTEAFF. The rearrangement joins TRBV5-4 to TRBJ1-1, with 9 bases identical to TRBD1. Per germline, CDR1 SGHNT and CDR2 YYREEE (reference sequence). The CDR3 totals 13 residues. The V and J ends lost 4 bases and 5 bases, in that order; junction bases with no gene match: 3.

In nucleotides, the CDR3 is TGCGCCAGCAGCGGGGGGACTAGCGGAGGACACTACAATGAGCAGTTCTTC. Protein product: CASSGGTSGGHYNEQFF. V is TRBV5-1 and J is TRBJ2-1; 11 nucleotides align to TRBD2. Trimming removed 4 bases from V and 3 bases from J; junction bases left unmatched: 9. This CDR3 comprises 17 residues. Germline lookup yields CDR1 SGHRS and CDR2 YFSETQ.

This clone was observed a handful of times. The CDR3 DNA follows: TGTGCCAGCAGTCTCAGGGTGTTGAGAACTGAAGCTTTCTTT. Its translation is CASSLRVLRTEAFF. The chain links TRBV28 to TRBJ1-1; tentatively, D is TRBD1 (5 bases). The CDR3 has 14 amino acids. Germline V CDR1 and CDR2: MDHEN, SYDVKM. The ends were cut back, 5 bases at V and 5 bases at J, with 15 bases in the middle.

The rearrangement joins TRBV30 to TRBJ1-1; D remains unclear. The length of the CDR3 is 13 residues. Germline V CDR1 and CDR2: GTSNPN, SVGIG (reference sequence). The V end was cut by 0 bases, the J end by 6 bases, with 11 bases between. Written as DNA, the CDR3 is TGTGCCTGGAGTGTACGGGCGGGCGCTGAAGCTTTCTTT. Translated, it gives CAWSVRAGAEAFF.

The chain recombines TRBV6-1 with TRBJ2-3; perhaps TRBD2 as D (7 bases). Germline V lookup: CDR1 MNHNS, CDR2 SASEGT. This CDR3 spans 17 amino acids. Trimming took off 3 bases at V and 2 bases at J, with 18 bases between the two ends. CDR3 sequence (DNA): TGTGCCAGCAGTGACGGTGGGAGGGGGGGGCTCACAGATACGCAGTATTTT. Translated: CASSDGGRGGLTDTQYF.

V and J are TRBV5-4 and TRBJ2-5, with 10 bases aligning to TRBD2. The CDR3 contains 16 residues. V trimming: 3 bases; J trimming: 5 bases; junction bases outside the gene matches: 10. CDR1 SGHNT and CDR2 YYREEE come from the germline V gene (reference sequence). CDR3 amino acids: CASSSGVEREGETQYF. In nucleotides, the CDR3 is TGTGCCAGCAGCTCGGGGGTGGAGCGGGAGGGGGAGACCCAGTACTTC.

The rearrangement joins TRBV29-1 to TRBJ2-7; maybe TRBD2 (6 bases). Germline CDR1 and CDR2: SQVTM and ANQGSEA. There are 13 residues in the CDR3. V was trimmed by 4 bases and J by 2 bases, leaving 12 bases between them. CDR3 sequence: CSVVSGPTYEQYF. The DNA of the CDR3 is TGCAGCGTTGTCAGCGGGCCGACCTACGAGCAGTACTTC.

The rearrangement links TRBV12-5 to TRBJ2-7, with TRBD2 identical over 8 bases. Germline CDR1 and CDR2: LGHNT and FRNRAP. This CDR3 contains 14 residues. V lost 6 bases, J lost 2 bases, and 6 bases stayed unmatched. CDR3 nucleotide sequence: TGTGCTAGTGGCCCGACGGGAGGGACCTACGAGCAGTACTTC. It encodes CASGPTGGTYEQYF.

The rearrangement links TRBV7-3 to TRBJ2-1; 10 nucleotides line up with TRBD2. CDR3 length: 15 amino acids. V shed 1 base, J shed 7 bases, and the junction held 4 bases outside the gene matches. Germline values: CDR1 SGHTA, CDR2 FQGTGA. The DNA of the CDR3 is TGTGCCAGCAGCTTAAAAGCGGGAGGGCGGAATGAGCAGTTCTTC. Translating it yields CASSLKAGGRNEQFF.

The genes are TRBV2 and TRBJ1-5; D perhaps matches TRBD1 (5 bases). CDR3 length: 16 residues. The ends were cut back, 6 bases at V and 1 base at J, with 16 bases in the middle. Germline values: CDR1 SNHLY, CDR2 FYNNEI. This chain's CDR3 is CASSPTGGVSNQPQHF. The DNA for the CDR3 is TGTGCCAGCAGCCCCACCGGAGGGGTAAGCAATCAGCCCCAGCATTTT.

This chain joins TRBV5-4 and TRBJ1-1, with D perhaps TRBD1 (6 bases). CDR1 is SGHNT and CDR2 is YYREEE in the germline V gene (reference sequence). CDR3 length: 17 residues. V gave up 4 bases and J gave up 5 bases, with 24 bases separating them. The CDR3 nucleotides are TGTGCCAGCAGCGGGGGTTGGGGTATCGGACAGCGGACTGAAGCTTTCTTT. Translation: CASSGGWGIGQRTEAFF.

This clone was seen a few times. The chain joins TRBV19 to TRBJ2-2; 10 nucleotides match TRBD2. Germline-derived CDR1 and CDR2 are LNHDA and SQIVND (reference sequence). J lost 6 bases, V lost 2 bases, and 12 bases had no gene match. The CDR3 spans 18 residues. As DNA, the CDR3 is TGTGCCAGTAGTATACCCCTCAGCCCTAGCGGGAGCCCCGGGGAGCTGTTTTTT. Translating gives CASSIPLSPSGSPGELFF. The full variable domain, its missing parts supplied by reference TRBV19 and TRBJ2-2, is DGGITQSPKYLFRKEGQNVTLSCEQNLNHDAMYWYRQDPGQGLRLIYYSQIVNDFQKGDIAEGYSVSREKKESFPLTVTSAQKNPTAFYLCASSIPLSPSGSPGELFFGEGSRLTVL.

This clone was picked up one time. The rearrangement links TRBV11-3 to TRBJ2-1; D remains unclear. Deletions cut 3 bases from V and 0 bases from J, with 24 bases between. Germline V gives CDR1 SGHNT, CDR2 YENEEA. The length of the CDR3 is 20 residues. CDR3 amino acids: CASSFATGVWLPSSYNEQFF. DNA for the CDR3: TGTGCCAGCAGCTTCGCAACTGGAGTTTGGCTTCCGAGCTCCTACAATGAGCAGTTCTTC.

The J gene is TRBJ1-4, the V gene TRBV4-2; TRBD1 might be the D (5 bases). The CDR3 loop spans 19 amino acids. The V end lost 1 base, the J end lost 8 bases, and 26 bases lay between the germline ends. Germline CDR1 reads LGHNA; CDR2 reads YNFKEQ. The DNA for the CDR3 is TGTGCCAGCAGCCAAGTCAGAAAACCACCCAGGGCGTTCGGGGAAAAACTGTTTTTT. This gives the protein CASSQVRKPPRAFGEKLFF.

The gene calls are TRBV27 and TRBJ2-7; 8 nucleotides align to TRBD2. The V gene's germline CDR1 is MNHEY and CDR2 SMNVEV (reference sequence). The J segment lost 3 bases and the V segment lost 3 bases, leaving 16 bases of the junction unmatched. The CDR3 has 18 amino acids. CDR3 DNA sequence: TGTGCCAGCAGTTTGTCAGTTACCCCAGCGGGAGCCATCTACGAGCAGTACTTC. Residues: CASSLSVTPAGAIYEQYF.

The chain joins TRBV4-2 to TRBJ1-1, with 7 bases that match TRBD1. With 2 bases clipped from V and 1 base from J, the junction kept 13 bases outside the gene matches. The germline CDR1 and CDR2 sequences are LGHNA and YNFKEQ. The CDR3 sequence is 18 residues long. Written as DNA, the CDR3 is TGTGCCAGCAGCCAACCTTGGGGACAGTCAAGGAGGAACACTGAAGCTTTCTTT. Translating it yields CASSQPWGQSRRNTEAFF.